This entry features one TCR beta chain sequence. Produced via immunoSEQ multiplex PCR; TCRdb's table is partial and in-frame only. Here the sample spans some 200,000 clones, approximately 81% being singletons. The sample comes from a study of blood T cell repertoires in COVID-19. Study as a whole: Donors in the United States, Italy and Spain gave samples during acute or convalescent COVID-19. Nucleic acid was either cDNA or gDNA, and it came from T cells, B-cell-depleted T cells, or PBMCs.

The V gene's germline CDR1 is MNHEY and CDR2 SVGAGI. This CDR3 has 14 residues. V was clipped by 5 bases and J by 3 bases, with 11 bases between them. Specimen: peripheral blood. The chain uses TRBV6-5 and TRBJ1-3, with D perhaps TRBD1 (5 bases). The source of this sequence is a man aged 50-59 years who had recovered from COVID-19. DNA of the CDR3: TGTGCCAGCAGTAACAGGAAAAATGGAAACACCATATATTTT. This sequence encodes CASSNRKNGNTIYF.